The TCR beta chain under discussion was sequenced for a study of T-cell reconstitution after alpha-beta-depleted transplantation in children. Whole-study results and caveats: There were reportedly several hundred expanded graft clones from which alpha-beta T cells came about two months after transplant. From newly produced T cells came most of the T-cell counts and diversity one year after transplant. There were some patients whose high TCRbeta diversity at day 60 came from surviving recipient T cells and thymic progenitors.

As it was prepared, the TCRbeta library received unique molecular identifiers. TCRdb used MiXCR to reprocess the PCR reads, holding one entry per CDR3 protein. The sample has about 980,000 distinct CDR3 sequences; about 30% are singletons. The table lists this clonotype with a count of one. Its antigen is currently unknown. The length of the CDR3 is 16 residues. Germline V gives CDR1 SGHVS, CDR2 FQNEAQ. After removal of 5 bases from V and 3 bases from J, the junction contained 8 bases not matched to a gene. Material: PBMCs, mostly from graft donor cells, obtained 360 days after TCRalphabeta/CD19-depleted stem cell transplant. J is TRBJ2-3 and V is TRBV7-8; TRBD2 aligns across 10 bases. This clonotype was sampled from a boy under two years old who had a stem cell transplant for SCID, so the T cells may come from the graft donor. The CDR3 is CASSHESGGGTDTQYF. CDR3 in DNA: TGTGCCAGCAGCCACGAAAGCGGGGGGGGGACAGATACGCAGTATTTT.